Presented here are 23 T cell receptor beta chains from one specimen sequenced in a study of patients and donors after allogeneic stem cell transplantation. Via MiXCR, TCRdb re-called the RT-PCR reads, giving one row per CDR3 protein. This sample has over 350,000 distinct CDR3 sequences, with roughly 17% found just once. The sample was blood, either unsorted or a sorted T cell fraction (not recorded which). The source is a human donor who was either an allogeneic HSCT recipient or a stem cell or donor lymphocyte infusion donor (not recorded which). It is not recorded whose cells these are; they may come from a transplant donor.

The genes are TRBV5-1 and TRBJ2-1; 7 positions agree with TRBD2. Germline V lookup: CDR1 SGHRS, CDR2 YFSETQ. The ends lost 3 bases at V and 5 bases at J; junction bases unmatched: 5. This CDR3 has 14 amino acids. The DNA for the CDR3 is TGCGCCAGCAGCTCCGGGGGGTCCAACAATGAGCAGTTCTTC. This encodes CASSSGGSNNEQFF.

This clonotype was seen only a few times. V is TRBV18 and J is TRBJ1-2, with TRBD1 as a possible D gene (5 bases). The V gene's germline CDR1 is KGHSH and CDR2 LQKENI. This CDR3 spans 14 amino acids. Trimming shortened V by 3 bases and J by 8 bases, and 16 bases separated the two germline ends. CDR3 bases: TGTGCCAGCTCACCCTTAACCAGGGTAGGAGGCTACACCTTC. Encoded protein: CASSPLTRVGGYTF.

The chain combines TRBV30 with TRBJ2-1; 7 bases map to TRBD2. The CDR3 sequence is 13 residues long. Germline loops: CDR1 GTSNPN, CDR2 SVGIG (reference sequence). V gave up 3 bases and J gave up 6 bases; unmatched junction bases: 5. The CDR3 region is CAWSRTSPNEQFF. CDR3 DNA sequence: TGTGCCTGGAGCAGGACTAGTCCCAATGAGCAGTTCTTC. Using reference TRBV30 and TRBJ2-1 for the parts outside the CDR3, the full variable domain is SQTIHQWPATLVQPVGSPLSLECTVEGTSNPNLYWYRQAAGRGLQLLFYSVGIGQISSEVPQNLSASRPQDRQFILSSKKLLLSDSGFYLCAWSRTSPNEQFFGPGTRLTVL.

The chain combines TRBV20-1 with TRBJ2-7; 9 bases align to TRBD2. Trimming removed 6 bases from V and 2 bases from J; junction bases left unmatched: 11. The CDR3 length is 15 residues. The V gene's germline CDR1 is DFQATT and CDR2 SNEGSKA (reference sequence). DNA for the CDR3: TGCAGTGCCGATAGTCCACTAGCGGGCACCTACGAGCAGTACTTC. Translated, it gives CSADSPLAGTYEQYF.

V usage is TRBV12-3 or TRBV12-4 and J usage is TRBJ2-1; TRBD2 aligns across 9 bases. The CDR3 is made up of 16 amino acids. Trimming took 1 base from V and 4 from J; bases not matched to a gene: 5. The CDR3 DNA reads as TGTGCCAGCAGTTTAGGGGGACTAGCAGCTTACAATGAGCAGTTCTTC. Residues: CASSLGGLAAYNEQFF.

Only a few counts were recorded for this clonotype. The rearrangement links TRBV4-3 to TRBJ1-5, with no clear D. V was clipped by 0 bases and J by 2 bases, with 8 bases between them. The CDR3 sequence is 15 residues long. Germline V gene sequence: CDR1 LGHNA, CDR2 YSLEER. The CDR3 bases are TGCGCCAGCAGCCAAGACGTCGGGGGCAATCAGCCCCAGCATTTT. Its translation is CASSQDVGGNQPQHF.

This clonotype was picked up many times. The CDR3 DNA reads TGTGCCAGCAGCACCGGTGGGAACACTGAAGCTTTCTTT. This translates into CASSTGGNTEAFF. The V gene is TRBV4-2, the J gene TRBJ1-1; D is undetermined. The CDR3 has 13 residues. The germline gives CDR1 LGHNA, CDR2 YNFKEQ. V lost 5 bases and J 1 base, leaving 8 bases between the germline ends.

The CDR3 region has the DNA TGTGCCAGCAGCTCCAGGACAGGCCGCTCTGGAAACACCATATATTTT. This gives the protein CASSSRTGRSGNTIYF. J is TRBJ1-3 and V is TRBV7-6; 7 bases map to TRBD1. The V gene's germline CDR1 is SGHVS and CDR2 FNYEAQ. This CDR3 has 16 amino acids. V lost 4 bases, J lost 0 bases, and 6 bases stayed unmatched.

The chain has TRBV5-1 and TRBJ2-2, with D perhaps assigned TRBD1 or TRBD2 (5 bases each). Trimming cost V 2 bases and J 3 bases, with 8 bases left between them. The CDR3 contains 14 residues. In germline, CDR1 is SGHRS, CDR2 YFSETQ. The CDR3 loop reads CASSFGTHTGELFF. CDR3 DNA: TGCGCCAGCAGCTTCGGGACGCACACCGGGGAGCTGTTTTTT. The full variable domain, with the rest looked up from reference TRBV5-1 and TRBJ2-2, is KAGVTQTPRYLIKTRGQQVTLSCSPISGHRSVSWYQQTPGQGLQFLFEYFSETQRNKGNFPGRFSGRQFSNSRSEMNVSTLELGDSALYLCASSFGTHTGELFFGEGSRLTVL.

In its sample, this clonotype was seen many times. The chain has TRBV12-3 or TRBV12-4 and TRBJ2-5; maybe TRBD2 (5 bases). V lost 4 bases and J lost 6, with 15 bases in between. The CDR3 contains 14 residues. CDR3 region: CASSSGWRKKTQYF. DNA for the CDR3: TGTGCCAGCAGTTCCGGGTGGAGGAAAAAGACCCAGTACTTC.

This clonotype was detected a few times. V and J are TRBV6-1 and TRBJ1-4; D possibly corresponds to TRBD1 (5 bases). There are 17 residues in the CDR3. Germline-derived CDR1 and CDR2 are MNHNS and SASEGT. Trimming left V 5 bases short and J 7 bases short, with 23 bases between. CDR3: CASSPRSRGVNREKLFF. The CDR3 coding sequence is TGTGCCAGCAGTCCCCGGTCACGGGGGGTTAATCGTGAAAAACTGTTTTTT.

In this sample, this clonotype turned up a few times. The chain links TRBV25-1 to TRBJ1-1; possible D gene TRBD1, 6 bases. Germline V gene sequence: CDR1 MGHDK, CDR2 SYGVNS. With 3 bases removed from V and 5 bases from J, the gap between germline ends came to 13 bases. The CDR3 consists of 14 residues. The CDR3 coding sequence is TGTGCCAGCAGTGATGGTCTCAGGGGAACTGAAGCTTTCTTT. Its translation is CASSDGLRGTEAFF. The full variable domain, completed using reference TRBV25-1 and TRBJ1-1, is EADIYQTPRYLVIGTGKKITLECSQTMGHDKMYWYQQDPGMELHLIHYSYGVNSTEKGDLSSESTVSRIRTEHFPLTLESARPSHTSQYLCASSDGLRGTEAFFGQGTRLTVV.

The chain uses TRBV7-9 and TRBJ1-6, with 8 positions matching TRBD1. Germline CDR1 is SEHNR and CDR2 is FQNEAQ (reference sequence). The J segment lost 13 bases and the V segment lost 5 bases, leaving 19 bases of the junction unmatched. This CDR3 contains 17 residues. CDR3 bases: TGTGCCAGCAGCGAATTAGACAGGGGCCGCTTTATGTCCCCCCTCCACTTT. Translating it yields CASSELDRGRFMSPLHF.

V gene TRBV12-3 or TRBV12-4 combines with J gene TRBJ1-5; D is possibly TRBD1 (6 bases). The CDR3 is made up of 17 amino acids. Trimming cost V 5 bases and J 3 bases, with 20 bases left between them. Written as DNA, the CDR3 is TGTGCCAGCAGTCGCGTGCGGGGGCGCACTTACAATCAGCCCCAGCATTTT. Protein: CASSRVRGRTYNQPQHF.

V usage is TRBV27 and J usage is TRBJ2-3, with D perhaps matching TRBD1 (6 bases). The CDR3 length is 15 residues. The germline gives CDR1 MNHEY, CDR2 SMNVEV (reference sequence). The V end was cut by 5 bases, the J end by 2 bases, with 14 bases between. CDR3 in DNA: TGTGCCAGCAGTCAACAGGGACATTACACAGATACGCAGTATTTT. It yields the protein CASSQQGHYTDTQYF.

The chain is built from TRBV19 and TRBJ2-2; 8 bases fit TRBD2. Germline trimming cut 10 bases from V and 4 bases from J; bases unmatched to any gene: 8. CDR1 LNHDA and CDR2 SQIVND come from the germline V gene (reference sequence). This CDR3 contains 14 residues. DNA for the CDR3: TGTGCCACCAAGCGGGAGCCATCCACCGGGGAGCTGTTTTTT. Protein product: CATKREPSTGELFF.

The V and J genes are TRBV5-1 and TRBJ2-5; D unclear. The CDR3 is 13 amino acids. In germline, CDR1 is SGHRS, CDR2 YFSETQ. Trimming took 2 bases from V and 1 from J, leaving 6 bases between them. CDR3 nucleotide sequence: TGCGCCAGCAGCTTTCACTTCCAAGAGACCCAGTACTTC. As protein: CASSFHFQETQYF.

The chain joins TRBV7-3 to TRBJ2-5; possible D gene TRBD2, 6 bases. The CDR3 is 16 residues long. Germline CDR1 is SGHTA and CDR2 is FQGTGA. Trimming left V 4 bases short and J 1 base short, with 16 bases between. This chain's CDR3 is CASSSRGRSGQETQYF. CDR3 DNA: TGTGCCAGCAGCTCTAGAGGGCGTAGCGGCCAAGAGACCCAGTACTTC.

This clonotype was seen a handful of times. CDR3 DNA: TGCGCCAGCAGCACTGTGTCGTCCTACAATGAGCAGTTCTTC. Its translation is CASSTVSSYNEQFF. J is TRBJ2-1 and V is TRBV5-1; D remains ambiguous. V lost 4 bases and J 1 base, leaving 9 bases between the germline ends. This CDR3 has 14 amino acids. Germline-derived CDR1 and CDR2 are SGHRS and YFSETQ.

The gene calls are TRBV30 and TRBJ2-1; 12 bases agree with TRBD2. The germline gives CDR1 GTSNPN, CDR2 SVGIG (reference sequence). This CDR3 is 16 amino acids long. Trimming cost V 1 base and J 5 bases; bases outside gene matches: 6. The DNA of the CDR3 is TGTGCCTGGAGTGGGGCTAGCGGGGGGGCCGACAATGAGCAGTTCTTC. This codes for CAWSGASGGADNEQFF.

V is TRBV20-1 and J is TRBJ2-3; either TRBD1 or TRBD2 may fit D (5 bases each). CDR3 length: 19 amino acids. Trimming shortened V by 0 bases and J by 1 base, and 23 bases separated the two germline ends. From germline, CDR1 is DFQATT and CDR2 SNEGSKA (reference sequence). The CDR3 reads CSARDPRGRGRHGTDTQYF. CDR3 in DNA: TGCAGTGCTAGAGATCCCCGCGGCCGGGGCAGGCATGGCACAGATACGCAGTATTTT.

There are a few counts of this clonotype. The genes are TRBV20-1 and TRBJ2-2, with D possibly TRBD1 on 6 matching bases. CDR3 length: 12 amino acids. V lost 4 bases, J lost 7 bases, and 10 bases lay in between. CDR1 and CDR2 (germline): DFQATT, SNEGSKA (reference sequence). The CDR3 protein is CSANRDIGELFF. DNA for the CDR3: TGCAGTGCTAACAGGGATATCGGGGAGCTGTTTTTT.

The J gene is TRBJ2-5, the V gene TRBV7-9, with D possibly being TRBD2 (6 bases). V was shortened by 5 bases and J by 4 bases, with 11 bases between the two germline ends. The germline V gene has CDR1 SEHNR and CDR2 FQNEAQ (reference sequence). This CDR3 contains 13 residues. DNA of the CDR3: TGTGCCAGCAGCACGACTAGGGCAGAGACCCAGTACTTC. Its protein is CASSTTRAETQYF. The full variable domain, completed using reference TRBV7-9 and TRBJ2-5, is DTGVSQNPRHKITKRGQNVTFRCDPISEHNRLYWYRQTLGQGPEFLTYFQNEAQLEKSRLLSDRFSAERPKGSFSTLEIQRTEQGDSAMYLCASSTTRAETQYFGPGTRLLVL.